The rows below give T cell receptor beta chains drawn from one sample of a study of CD8 T cells in Susac syndrome. MiXCR was run by TCRdb on the immunoSEQ multiplex PCR reads, yielding one entry per CDR3 protein. The sample includes about 130,000 distinct CDR3 sequences, 90% to 95% seen only once; the top ten take roughly 0.11%. Input material: CD4+ T cells from PBMCs. Source of these receptors: a human donor in good health. CDR3s include the opening cysteine and the closing phenylalanine or tryptophan. D genes are given only for firm matches. A row's size may be missing; if present it is once, few, many or a size class.

TGCAGCGCTGGACAGGCGACGAACACTGAAGCTTTCTTT CSAGQATNTEAFF TRBJ1-1 TRBD1 TRBV29-1 -
TGCGCCAGCAGCTTGGATAGGGGCGAGGGGAACACTGAAGCTTTCTTT CASSLDRGEGNTEAFF TRBJ1-1 - TRBV5-1 -
TGTGCCAGCACTAACAGATACAATGAGCAGTTCTTC CASTNRYNEQFF TRBJ2-1 - TRBV12-3/TRBV12-4 -
TGCGCCAGCAGCCCGAACGGGGGGACGGACGAGCAGTACTTC CASSPNGGTDEQYF TRBJ2-7 TRBD2 TRBV5-1 -
TGTGCCAGCAGCCCCTACCTGGGACAGGGTGGAGGGGGACATCGGGAGCAGTACTTC CASSPYLGQGGGGHREQYF TRBJ2-7 TRBD1 TRBV7-9 -
TGTGCCAGTAGCTTGGGGGGGGTTGAGCAGTTCTTC CASSLGGVEQFF TRBJ2-1 TRBD2 TRBV19 -
TGTGCCACGGGCGGAGTACAGTCGATCACCTACGAGCAGTACTTC CATGGVQSITYEQYF TRBJ2-7 - TRBV10-3 -
TGCGCCAGCAGCTTGGCGACGGGAGTGAGCTACAATGAGCAGTTCTTC CASSLATGVSYNEQFF TRBJ2-1 - TRBV5-1 once
TGCAGTGCTAGAGGGTTTGCCGAGCAGTACTTC CSARGFAEQYF TRBJ2-7 - TRBV20-1 -
TGCAGCGTTTCACAGTCCCACTATGGCTACACCTTC CSVSQSHYGYTF TRBJ1-2 - TRBV29-1 -
TGTGCCAGCAGTTCGGGCAGTGGCCCGACAGGGGATACGCAGTATTTT CASSSGSGPTGDTQYF TRBJ2-3 TRBD1 TRBV28 -
TGCGCCAGCAGCTTGTCGGGATCCCAGCCCCAGCATTTT CASSLSGSQPQHF TRBJ1-5 - TRBV5-1 -
TGTGCCACCAGCCGGGGACAGACGGGACAGCCCCAGCATTTT CATSRGQTGQPQHF TRBJ1-5 TRBD1 TRBV15 -
TGCAGCGTTGTTCGACAGGTAGATCCCTACGAGCAGTACTTC CSVVRQVDPYEQYF TRBJ2-7 - TRBV29-1 -
TGTGCCAGCAGCTATGGCCGTTTAACCGGGGAGCTGTTTTTT CASSYGRLTGELFF TRBJ2-2 - TRBV7-2 -
TGTGCCAGCAATACAGGGGCGTGGGCCTACAATGAGCAGTTCTTC CASNTGAWAYNEQFF TRBJ2-1 TRBD1 TRBV2 -
TGTGCCAGCAGCAGAGCAGGGGGCTTAGACATTCAGTACTTC CASSRAGGLDIQYF TRBJ2-4 TRBD1 TRBV7-9 -
TGCGCCAGCAGCTATTGGGGGGCTCTAAACTATGGCTACACCTTC CASSYWGALNYGYTF TRBJ1-2 - TRBV5-1 -
TGCGCCAGCGCCGGAGGGGCTAACTATGGCTACACCTTC CASAGGANYGYTF TRBJ1-2 - TRBV5-1 -
TGCGCCAGCAGCCCCGGGACAGGGGGCACAGATACGCAGTATTTT CASSPGTGGTDTQYF TRBJ2-3 TRBD1 TRBV5-1 -
TGTGCCAGCAGCGAAGCACTAGCGGGGACCCAAGAGACCCAGTACTTC CASSEALAGTQETQYF TRBJ2-5 TRBD2 TRBV9 once
TGTGCCAGCAGCCTCTCACCCCATCAGCCCCAGCATTTT CASSLSPHQPQHF TRBJ1-5 - TRBV3-1 -
TGCAGTGCGAGAGCGGGAAATCAGCCCCAGCATTTT CSARAGNQPQHF TRBJ1-5 - TRBV20-1 -
TGTGCCAGCAGCTACCCCCCTCCAGATACGCAGTATTTT CASSYPPPDTQYF TRBJ2-3 - TRBV7-9 -
TGTGCCAGCAGCCAAGGGCTAGCGGGAGTGGAGCAGTTCTTC CASSQGLAGVEQFF TRBJ2-1 TRBD2 TRBV3-1 -
TGTGCCAGCAGTGAACCAGGCCAGGGAGAGACCCAGTACTTC CASSEPGQGETQYF TRBJ2-5 - TRBV6-1 -
TGTGCCACCAGCAGAGGTGGGACCTACGAGCAGTACTTC CATSRGGTYEQYF TRBJ2-7 - TRBV15 -